This T cell receptor (beta chain) was observed in a study of blood T cell repertoires in COVID-19. About the research overall: COVID-19 samples, acute and convalescent, were from the United States, Italy and Spain.

This clone was seen once. Clones were sequenced by immunoSEQ multiplex PCR, and TCRdb holds only the in-frame ones, with some missing. The table shows under 250,000 clones, with around 82% occurring only once. The source is a man aged 30 to 45 with acute COVID-19. The sample was PBMCs or T cells enriched from blood (not recorded which).

The CDR3 DNA reads TGTGCCAGCATCAGGGACAGGGTCGGTCAGCCCCAGCATTTT. It codes for CASIRDRVGQPQHF. The rearrangement uses TRBV7-2 and TRBJ1-5; 9 bases agree with TRBD1. Germline values: CDR1 SGHTA, CDR2 FQGNSA. Germline trimming cut 7 bases from V and 6 bases from J; bases unmatched to any gene: 7. There are 14 residues in the CDR3.